This T cell receptor beta chain was recovered during a study of T cells in Graves' hyperthyroidism and ophthalmopathy. The investigators amplified TCR beta CDR3 regions from RNA transcripts. First-round RT-PCR of the TCR CDR3 relied on the HTBI primer set. TCRdb called the multiplex PCR reads again in MiXCR, with one record for every CDR3 protein. The table lists about 300,000 distinct CDR3 sequences, roughly 15% of them singletons. This clonotype was counted many times. No antigen is known for it. PBMCs were collected from a roughly 9.7 ml volume of fresh peripheral blood. Findings and caveats of the study: In simple terms, a model built on 13 V-J features told ophthalmopathy apart from stable hyperthyroidism.

The sequence came from a man aged 25-40 years with Graves' hyperthyroidism. Specimen: blood.

The CDR3 sequence is CASRPADGQGPYEQYF. The CDR3 region has the DNA TGTGCCAGCCGCCCCGCAGACGGACAGGGCCCTTACGAGCAGTACTTC. The rearrangement joins TRBV12-3 or TRBV12-4 to TRBJ2-7; 8 bases are shared with TRBD1. This CDR3 spans 16 amino acids. The junction had 16 bases not matched to a gene; V was cut back by 8 bases and J by 4 bases.